This T cell receptor (beta chain) was sequenced for a study of CD8 T cells in ankylosing spondylitis. Making the TCR beta libraries involved quantitative 5'-RACE with molecular barcodes. In TCRdb, the 5' RACE reads were re-called with MiXCR into one record per CDR3 protein. The data hold over 150,000 distinct CDR3 sequences, with around 13% observed a single time. Germline CDR1 is SEHNR and CDR2 is FQNEAQ (reference sequence). The CDR3 length is 15 residues. The junction had 7 bases not matched to a gene; V was cut back by 4 bases and J by 4 bases. As for this clonotype: Its antigen is not known.

Findings and limits, study-wide: Within matched ankylosing spondylitis synovial fluid, disease-linked clones were reportedly significantly enriched. The authors found the disease-linked clones to be CD8+ and relatively rare in peripheral blood. Ankylosing spondylitis blood appeared to be characterized by a TCR beta motif of 8 or 9 highly homologous variants.

The source of this sequence is a male donor with ankylosing spondylitis or in good health (not recorded which). Source material: blood, either unsorted or a sorted T cell fraction (not recorded which). The rearrangement uses TRBV7-9 and TRBJ1-1; 9 positions match TRBD1. The CDR3 loop reads CASSWGQGDSTEAFF. The CDR3 coding sequence is TGTGCCAGCAGCTGGGGACAGGGCGATAGCACTGAAGCTTTCTTT.